Presented here are 21 T cell receptor beta chains from one specimen sequenced in a study of shared clonotypes between healthy human individuals. In the naive CD8 group, cells lacked CD45RO and were positively selected for CCR7, so terminally differentiated effector memory CD45RA+ cells were left out. Sequenced by immunoSEQ multiplex PCR; TCRdb stores in-frame clones only, minus some. Among around 600,000 clones listed, roughly 98% were seen once. Sequencing was performed on naive CD8+ T cells sorted from blood. These receptors all stem from a man aged 30 to 45 in good health.

The chain combines TRBV7-9 with TRBJ1-5; TRBD1 agrees at 10 bases. J was trimmed by 4 bases and V by 4 bases; bases with no gene match: 7. The length of the CDR3 is 16 residues. Germline CDR1 SEHNR, CDR2 FQNEAQ (reference sequence). In nucleotides, the CDR3 is TGTGCCAGCAGCTCGACAGGGGGCGGCCGTAATCAGCCCCAGCATTTT. Translation gives CASSSTGGGRNQPQHF.

The chain links TRBV30 to TRBJ1-2; the D gene is possibly TRBD1 (5 bases). The ends were cut back, 4 bases at V and 2 bases at J, with 17 bases in the middle. Germline V CDR1 and CDR2: GTSNPN, SVGIG (reference sequence). The CDR3 length is 15 residues. The DNA for the CDR3 is TGTGCCTGGACTCTGTTTTCAGGGTCCAACTATGGCTACACCTTC. Its protein product is CAWTLFSGSNYGYTF.

This chain connects TRBV7-2 to TRBJ2-7; TRBD1 matches 10 bases. V trimming: 1 base; J trimming: 3 bases; junction bases outside the gene matches: 6. CDR1 is SGHTA, CDR2 FQGNSA, per germline. The CDR3 has 16 amino acids. Here the CDR3 DNA reads TGTGCCAGCAGCTTAGGCCGGGACAGGGGAGGCTACGAGCAGTACTTC. Translated: CASSLGRDRGGYEQYF.

The chain joins TRBV5-1 to TRBJ1-1, with D possibly being TRBD1 (5 bases). V lost 4 bases to trimming and J lost 7 bases, with 11 bases between them. Germline V gives CDR1 SGHRS, CDR2 YFSETQ. The CDR3 loop spans 12 amino acids. CDR3 DNA: TGCGCCAGCAGCATTGAAGGGGTTGAAGCTTTCTTT. Protein sequence: CASSIEGVEAFF.

The chain has TRBV10-3 and TRBJ2-2; TRBD1 matches at 9 bases. Per the germline V gene, CDR1 is ENHRY and CDR2 is SYGVKD. The CDR3 is made up of 14 amino acids. V was pared by 4 bases and J by 5 bases, with 2 bases of the junction left unmatched. This CDR3 reads CAISGDRGTGELFF. The CDR3 bases are TGTGCCATCAGTGGAGACAGGGGGACCGGGGAGCTGTTTTTT.

The CDR3 coding sequence is TGTGCCAGCTCACCTCCAGTGGGGAGGGAGACCCAGTACTTC. It is translated as CASSPPVGRETQYF. V usage is TRBV18 and J usage is TRBJ2-5, with a possible D match to TRBD2 (6 bases). The CDR3 has 14 residues. CDR1 and CDR2 (germline): KGHSH, LQKENI. The germline V and J ends were trimmed by 3 bases and 5 bases, with 13 bases remaining between them. Filled out from reference TRBV18 and TRBJ2-5, the complete variable domain reads NAGVMQNPRHLVRRRGQEARLRCSPMKGHSHVYWYRQLPEEGLKFMVYLQKENIIDESGMPKERFSAEFPKEGPSILRIQQVVRGDSAAYFCASSPPVGRETQYFGPGTRLLVL.

V is TRBV23-1 and J is TRBJ2-7; no reliable D call. Being an ORF, TRBV23-1 has a function that is uncertain. This CDR3 has 11 residues. Trimming shortened V by 4 bases and J by 1 base, and 2 bases separated the two germline ends. CDR3 protein: CASSPSYEQYF. The CDR3, as DNA: TGCGCCAGCAGTCCGTCCTACGAGCAGTACTTC.

V and J are TRBV7-9 and TRBJ2-7; D not resolved. The CDR3 covers 11 residues. Deletions cut 5 bases from V and 5 bases from J, with 7 bases between. Germline CDR1 is SEHNR and CDR2 is FQNEAQ (reference sequence). In nucleotides, the CDR3 is TGTGCCAGCAGCCTCTACAACGAGCAGTACTTC. It is translated as CASSLYNEQYF.

The rearrangement links TRBV13 to TRBJ2-5; 14 bases match TRBD2. CDR1 PRHDT and CDR2 FYEKMQ come from the germline V gene (reference sequence). This CDR3 spans 17 amino acids. V gave up 4 bases and J gave up 5 bases; unmatched junction bases: 9. The CDR3: CASSSEGTSGRRETQYF. CDR3 DNA: TGTGCCAGCAGCTCCGAGGGGACTAGCGGGAGAAGGGAGACCCAGTACTTC.

V is TRBV21-1 and J is TRBJ2-7. TRBV21-1 is a pseudogene locus. CDR3 length equals 16 residues. The CDR3: CASSKVAGAGPYEQYF. The CDR3 DNA is TGTGCCAGCAGCAAAGTTGCCGGGGCCGGACCATACGAGCAGTACTTC.

The chain employs TRBV29-1 and TRBJ1-1; TRBD1 might be the D (5 bases). The CDR3 has 11 residues. V was shortened by 7 bases and J by 10 bases, with 16 bases between the two germline ends. Germline V gene lookup returns CDR1 SQVTM and CDR2 ANQGSEA. The CDR3 here is CSGLVLGAAFF. The CDR3 DNA follows: TGCAGCGGACTCGTACTCGGGGCAGCTTTCTTT.

This clone appeared a single time. The rearrangement links TRBV27 to TRBJ2-1, with D unresolved. V shed 3 bases and J shed 0 bases, with 9 bases lying between them. The CDR3 has 15 residues. Germline V lookup: CDR1 MNHEY, CDR2 SMNVEV (reference sequence). This CDR3 is CASSFMGNSYNEQFF. Written as DNA, the CDR3 is TGTGCCAGCAGTTTTATGGGGAACTCCTACAATGAGCAGTTCTTC.

This clone showed up just once. The chain has TRBV5-4 and TRBJ1-1; 8 bases match TRBD1. CDR1 is SGHNT, CDR2 YYREEE, per germline (reference sequence). The CDR3 spans 15 residues. J lost 2 bases, V lost 3 bases, and 6 bases had no gene match. The CDR3 protein is CASSSGDRGNTEAFF. CDR3 nucleotides: TGTGCCAGCAGCTCGGGAGACAGGGGCAACACTGAAGCTTTCTTT.

The J gene is TRBJ2-1, the V gene TRBV4-3; D not resolved. Germline V lookup: CDR1 LGHNA, CDR2 YSLEER. The CDR3 has 17 residues. V was shortened by 0 bases and J by 7 bases, with 19 bases between the two germline ends. CDR3 residues: CASSQDLTGVIGNEQFF. The DNA for the CDR3 is TGCGCCAGCAGCCAAGATTTGACGGGTGTGATAGGTAATGAGCAGTTCTTC.

This chain links TRBV11-2 with TRBJ2-1; 10 nucleotides align to TRBD2. Unmatched junction bases numbered 11, after V lost 6 bases and J lost 6 bases. Germline V CDR1 and CDR2: SGHAT, FQNNGV. The CDR3 spans 16 residues. The CDR3: CASRPGTSEIPNEQFF. In nucleotides, the CDR3 is TGTGCCAGCAGACCCGGGACTAGCGAGATACCCAATGAGCAGTTCTTC. The entire variable domain, with the rest obtained from reference TRBV11-2 and TRBJ2-1, is as follows: EAGVAQSPRYKIIEKRQSVAFWCNPISGHATLYWYQQILGQGPKLLIQFQNNGVVDDSQLPKDRFSAERLKGVDSTLKIQPAKLEDSAVYLCASRPGTSEIPNEQFFGPGTRLTVL.

The chain couples TRBV7-2 to TRBJ1-1; the match to TRBD1 covers 12 bases. The germline V gene encodes CDR1 SGHTA and CDR2 FQGNSA. V dropped 5 bases and J dropped 11; count of bases not matched to a gene: 12. CDR3 length equals 15 residues. CDR3 sequence reads: CASSLTSGTGGFAFF. The CDR3 region has the DNA TGTGCCAGCAGCCTAACTAGCGGGACAGGGGGCTTTGCTTTCTTT.

This rearrangement joins TRBV4-2 to TRBJ2-1, with 9 nucleotides matching TRBD2. Trimming took 0 bases from V and 6 from J; bases not matched to a gene: 12. The CDR3 covers 18 residues. In germline, CDR1 is LGHNA, CDR2 YNFKEQ. CDR3 region: CASSQDRTPGLAANEQFF. In DNA form, the CDR3 reads TGTGCCAGCAGCCAAGATAGAACCCCGGGACTAGCTGCCAATGAGCAGTTCTTC.

The rearrangement joins TRBV5-4 to TRBJ2-3; TRBD2 matches at 8 bases. CDR1 is SGHNT and CDR2 is YYREEE in the germline V gene (reference sequence). V was pared by 3 bases and J by 4 bases, with 7 bases of the junction left unmatched. There are 15 residues in the CDR3. The CDR3 protein is CASSSLAGGPDTQYF. CDR3 sequence (DNA): TGTGCCAGCAGCTCGCTCGCGGGGGGTCCAGATACGCAGTATTTT. The full variable domain, its missing parts supplied by reference TRBV5-4 and TRBJ2-3, is ETGVTQSPTHLIKTRGQQVTLRCSSQSGHNTVSWYQQALGQGPQFIFQYYREEENGRGNFPPRFSGLQFPNYSSELNVNALELDDSALYLCASSSLAGGPDTQYFGPGTRLTVL.

V and J are TRBV5-1 and TRBJ2-5; D possibly uses TRBD1 or TRBD2 (5 bases each). Trimming stripped 0 bases from V and 5 bases from J, with 11 bases between. The germline gives CDR1 SGHRS, CDR2 YFSETQ. This CDR3 comprises 14 residues. The CDR3 DNA reads TGCGCCAGCAGCTTGGTGGGGGATTGGGAGACCCAGTACTTC. This gives the protein CASSLVGDWETQYF.

The CDR3 loop is CASSHSAEVWAGTGELFF. The CDR3 region has the DNA TGCGCCAGCAGCCATTCAGCGGAGGTATGGGCGGGCACCGGGGAGCTGTTTTTT. This sequence joins TRBV4-3 and TRBJ2-2, with TRBD2 as a possible D gene (5 bases). The ends were cut back, 3 bases at V and 4 bases at J, with 21 bases in the middle. This CDR3 has 18 amino acids. Germline assignment: CDR1 LGHNA and CDR2 YSLEER.

This rearrangement joins TRBV9 to TRBJ1-2; no reliable D call. Trimming took off 0 bases at V and 8 bases at J, with 14 bases between the two ends. The CDR3 has 14 residues. Germline V gives CDR1 SGDLS, CDR2 YYNGEE. The DNA of the CDR3 is TGTGCCAGCAGCGTAGGAGGAGAGTCTCACGGCTACACCTTC. Translating it yields CASSVGGESHGYTF.